Listed here is a single T cell receptor (beta chain). There is no known antigen for this receptor. Base qualities were left out, and no much larger clone turns up one base away. Library generation was performed with the immunoSEQ multiplex PCR assay. TCRdb re-hosts the immuneACCESS table, in-frame sequences only. Its copies lack some clones; in the studies checked, an unresolved V gene accounts for under half of them, and the cause for the rest is not known. The sample table holds 25,000 to 35,000 clones, of which roughly 88% were seen once. Of the sample, 1% to 1.5% is held by the ten largest clones. This sample was included in a study of T cells in narcolepsy (dated 2018 in TCRdb). Notes on the research overall: The study enrolled patients with narcolepsy type 1 or type 2 (NT1, NT2) together with healthy control donors. The study used TCR Vbeta sequencing to track clonotypes in blood and CSF while looking for autoreactive T cells in narcolepsy patients that target self-antigens of hypocretin neurons (hypocretin, TRIB2).

The cysteine opens and the phenylalanine closes a CDR3 of 13 amino acids. The kept DNA is CDR3 alone, 39 bases in frame from the first base. Via the germline V gene, CDR1 is SGHTA and CDR2 FQGTGA. Relative to germline, V is 3 bases shorter and J is 3 bases shorter, with 7 bases between their ends. What the authors observed across the whole study: No sequences matching autoreactive T cell clones were present in some of the blood memory CD4+ repertoires from patients and controls. Patients and controls had comparable numbers of sequenced blood memory CD4+ clonotypes, averaging about 37,000 and 33,000, respectively. According to the report, autoreactive clonotypes were detected serially in the blood of the same patients and of different patients, but not in healthy controls. HCRT-specific and TRIB2-specific autoreactive clonotypes were highlighted in plots that compared CD4+ T cell clonotypes in CSF versus blood from the same patient.

Memory CD4+ T cells were sorted ex vivo from peripheral blood of narcolepsy patients and healthy controls for TCR Vbeta sequencing. The chain is encoded by TRBV7-3 joined to TRBJ2-3; matching of 5 bases hints at TRBD2 as the D gene. Sequenced input: CD45RA- memory CD4+ T cells from PBMCs. In light of the paper, this sample's cell subset or site label describes: memory T cells sorted ex vivo from peripheral blood. The TCR comes from a human donor with narcolepsy. The nucleotide sequence reads as follows: TGTGCCAGCAGCTTCGGGGTAACAGATACGCAGTATTTT. Its translation reads: CASSFGVTDTQYF.